A single sample is the source of the 19 T cell receptor beta chains below, sequenced in a study of T cell changes during pregnancy in multiple sclerosis. The protocol was immunoSEQ multiplex PCR, while the TCRdb copy is restricted to in-frame clones and leaves out a portion. The data contain 60,000 or so clones, over 90% of them singletons. The sample here was peripheral blood, taken in the first trimester of pregnancy. All receptors derive from a female donor with multiple sclerosis, enrolled in a pregnancy study.

Only a few counts were recorded for this clone. The chain uses TRBV7-3 and TRBJ1-1; TRBD1 might be the D (5 bases). The CDR3 is 13 amino acids. V was clipped by 5 bases and J by 7 bases, with 14 bases between them. Germline V gene lookup returns CDR1 SGHTA and CDR2 FQGTGA. CDR3 in DNA: TGTGCCAGCAGCCCCTACAGACAGTTTGAAGCTTTCTTT. Its translation: CASSPYRQFEAFF.

The chain uses TRBV7-9 and TRBJ1-1, with 7 bases that match TRBD1. V was pared by 9 bases and J by 9 bases, with 7 bases of the junction left unmatched. Germline V gene sequence: CDR1 SEHNR, CDR2 FQNEAQ (reference sequence). CDR3 length equals 11 residues. This chain's CDR3 is CASRQGLKAFF. The DNA of the CDR3 is TGTGCCAGTCGACAGGGTCTCAAAGCTTTCTTT.

Regarding this clone: In the same sample, other DNA sequences code for this CDR3. This chain links TRBV6-5 with TRBJ2-7; the D gene is possibly TRBD2 (5 bases). The CDR3 spans 12 residues. Germline V lookup: CDR1 MNHEY, CDR2 SVGAGI. Between the trimmed V and J ends, which lost 2 bases and 4 bases, there was a span of 6 bases. This CDR3 reads CASSYTGYEQYF. In nucleotides, the CDR3 is TGTGCCAGCAGTTACACGGGGTACGAGCAGTACTTC.

The CDR3 region is CASSEGQGIIYEQYF. The CDR3 DNA follows: TGTGCCAGCAGCGAGGGACAGGGGATAATCTACGAGCAGTACTTC. The V call is TRBV9, the J call TRBJ2-7; 10 bases line up with TRBD1. This CDR3 comprises 15 residues. The ends lost 3 bases at V and 3 bases at J; junction bases unmatched: 6. Germline CDR1 reads SGDLS; CDR2 reads YYNGEE.

The V call is TRBV7-9, the J call TRBJ1-3, with TRBD1 identical over 8 bases. The CDR3 is 17 amino acids. J was trimmed by 3 bases and V by 5 bases; bases with no gene match: 12. Germline lookup yields CDR1 SEHNR and CDR2 FQNEAQ (reference sequence). The CDR3 DNA reads as TGTGCCAGCAGCCGCCTTCCGGGACAGGAGCATGGAAACACCATATATTTT. Its translation: CASSRLPGQEHGNTIYF.

The rearrangement joins TRBV7-6 to TRBJ2-7; 10 bases fit TRBD1. J gave up 1 base and V 1 base, and 10 bases lay outside the gene matches. The germline V gene encodes CDR1 SGHVS and CDR2 FNYEAQ. This CDR3 is 18 amino acids long. The CDR3 loop is CASSLEPGQGSYSYEQYF. DNA for the CDR3: TGTGCCAGCAGCTTAGAGCCGGGACAGGGGTCATATTCCTACGAGCAGTACTTC.

The CDR3: CASSQVGQGSTSPKYNEQFF. The CDR3 DNA reads as TGCGCCAGCAGCCAAGTAGGCCAGGGGAGTACCTCGCCTAAATACAATGAGCAGTTCTTC. This rearrangement joins TRBV4-1 to TRBJ2-1; a weak D match, TRBD1 (6 bases). V was cut by 1 base and J by 4 bases, with 26 bases left in between. Germline assignment: CDR1 MGHRA and CDR2 YSYEKL. This CDR3 has 20 amino acids.

Details on this clone: Additional DNA sequences in this sample encode the identical CDR3. The V gene is TRBV5-4, the J gene TRBJ1-5; 9 nucleotides agree with TRBD1. Germline assignment: CDR1 SGHNT and CDR2 YYREEE (reference sequence). This CDR3 comprises 18 residues. Trimming at V came to 3 bases and at J to 2 bases, leaving 12 bases not matched to a gene. The CDR3 DNA is TGTGCCAGCAGCTCGTCCCGGGACAGGGCTCGGGGCAATCAGCCCCAGCATTTT. It codes for CASSSSRDRARGNQPQHF.

V and J are TRBV4-1 and TRBJ2-7; 7 bases are shared with TRBD1. CDR1 and CDR2 (germline): MGHRA, YSYEKL. There are 15 residues in the CDR3. The V segment lost 2 bases and the J segment 4 bases; nucleotides outside the gene matches: 8. This chain's CDR3 is CASSQTGEVGYEQYF. In DNA, the CDR3 is TGCGCCAGCAGCCAAACAGGGGAAGTGGGATACGAGCAGTACTTC.

V usage is TRBV11-2 and J usage is TRBJ2-7; 7 nucleotides line up with TRBD1. Germline V gene sequence: CDR1 SGHAT, CDR2 FQNNGV. The CDR3 has 14 amino acids. V was pared by 8 bases and J by 2 bases, with 9 bases of the junction left unmatched. The DNA of the CDR3 is TGTGCCAGCGGAGAGGGGCAGGGGGCCTACGAGCAGTACTTC. Translation: CASGEGQGAYEQYF.

V gene TRBV4-3 combines with J gene TRBJ1-6, with TRBD1 matching 10 bases. The trim removed 4 bases at V and 7 bases at J, leaving 19 bases unmatched. This CDR3 is built from 20 residues. Germline loops: CDR1 LGHNA, CDR2 YSLEER. CDR3 amino acids: CASSRFAPGQGFLDNSPLHF. Written as DNA, the CDR3 is TGCGCCAGCAGCCGATTCGCACCGGGACAGGGGTTCTTGGACAATTCACCCCTCCACTTT.

The chain carries TRBV19 and TRBJ2-7; D is ambiguous. The V end was cut by 5 bases, the J end by 0 bases, with 11 bases between. CDR1 is LNHDA and CDR2 is SQIVND in the germline V gene (reference sequence). CDR3 length: 14 amino acids. CDR3 sequence reads: CASSARSRSYEQYF. CDR3 DNA: TGTGCCAGTAGTGCTAGGTCTCGCTCCTACGAGCAGTACTTC.

This chain uses TRBV20-1 with TRBJ2-5; D is uncertain. In germline, CDR1 is DFQATT, CDR2 SNEGSKA (reference sequence). The V end lost 3 bases, the J end lost 4 bases, and 6 bases lay between the germline ends. This CDR3 has 11 amino acids. In DNA, the CDR3 is TGCAGTGCTAGTATACTAGAGACCCAGTACTTC. Its translation is CSASILETQYF.

The chain joins TRBV5-1 to TRBJ1-5, with TRBD1 matching 12 bases. After removal of 5 bases from V and 5 bases from J, the junction contained 5 bases not matched to a gene. Germline loops: CDR1 SGHRS, CDR2 YFSETQ. The CDR3 totals 15 residues. In DNA, the CDR3 is TGCGCCAGCAGTCCGGGGACAGGGGGCGATCAGCCCCAGCATTTT. Protein: CASSPGTGGDQPQHF.

The genes are TRBV7-3 and TRBJ2-2, with D tentatively TRBD1 (6 bases). Trimming pared 5 bases from V and 6 bases from J, leaving 10 bases between. The CDR3 extends over 13 amino acids. CDR1 and CDR2 (germline): SGHTA, FQGTGA. CDR3 protein: CASSRRQAGELFF. The CDR3 region has the DNA TGTGCCAGCAGCCGACGACAGGCCGGGGAGCTGTTTTTT.

This clone was seen just once. This chain links TRBV5-1 with TRBJ2-1; 11 nucleotides line up with TRBD2. Germline loops: CDR1 SGHRS, CDR2 YFSETQ. J lost 7 bases, V lost 0 bases, and 6 bases had no gene match. The CDR3 consists of 16 residues. The chain's CDR3 is CASSLGSSGGGNEQFF. The CDR3 DNA is TGCGCCAGCAGCTTGGGGAGTAGCGGGGGGGGGAATGAGCAGTTCTTC.

This chain uses TRBV28 with TRBJ1-2; 8 bases align to TRBD1. Germline loops: CDR1 MDHEN, CDR2 SYDVKM. The CDR3 sequence is 14 residues long. Losses at the gene ends were 2 bases for V and 4 bases for J; bases not matched to a gene: 3. CDR3 residues: CASSLAGTGYGYTF. The CDR3 region has the DNA TGTGCCAGCAGTTTAGCCGGGACAGGCTATGGCTACACCTTC.

This clone was counted once. The rearrangement uses TRBV7-2 and TRBJ1-1; no firm D call. The germline V gene has CDR1 SGHTA and CDR2 FQGNSA. With 1 base removed from V and 4 bases from J, the gap between germline ends came to 10 bases. The CDR3 has 14 residues. Here the CDR3 DNA reads TGTGCCAGCAGCTTAGGGGCCGTGGGCACTGAAGCTTTCTTT. It is translated as CASSLGAVGTEAFF.

The chain employs TRBV6-6 and TRBJ2-1; 7 bases agree with TRBD2. The CDR3 spans 15 residues. CDR1 and CDR2 from the germline V gene are MNHNY and SVGAGI (reference sequence). After removal of 4 bases from V and 7 bases from J, the junction contained 10 bases not matched to a gene. DNA of the CDR3: TGTGCCAGCAGTTCCCCGGGGGGTAAATCAAATGAGCAGTTCTTC. Amino acids: CASSSPGGKSNEQFF.